This T cell receptor (beta chain) was identified during a study of lymphopenia after photon versus proton radiotherapy. Germline V gene data show CDR1 as MGHRA and CDR2 as YSYEKL. V dropped 4 bases and J dropped 6 bases, with 15 bases sitting between them. The CDR3 is made up of 14 amino acids. Assay: immunoSEQ multiplex PCR; the TCRdb copy retains only in-frame clones and omits some. The sample holds over 50,000 clones, 70% to 90% seen once. This TCR was recovered from a middle-aged man with gastric cancer. The sequences come from peripheral blood, collected from a patient treated with photon-based radiotherapy. The J gene is TRBJ1-2, the V gene TRBV4-1; D unclear. Here the CDR3 DNA reads TGCGCCAGCAGCCGGACCCCGAGGGAAGATGGCTACACCTTC. Protein sequence: CASSRTPREDGYTF.